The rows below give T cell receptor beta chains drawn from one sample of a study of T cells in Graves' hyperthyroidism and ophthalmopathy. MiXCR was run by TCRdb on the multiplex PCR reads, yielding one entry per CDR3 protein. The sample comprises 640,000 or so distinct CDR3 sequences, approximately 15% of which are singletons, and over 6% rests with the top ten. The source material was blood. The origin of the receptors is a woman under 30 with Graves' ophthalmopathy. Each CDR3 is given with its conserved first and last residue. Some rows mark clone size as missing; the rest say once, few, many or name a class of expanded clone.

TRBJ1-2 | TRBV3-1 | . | CASSQTIRRGLDYGYTF
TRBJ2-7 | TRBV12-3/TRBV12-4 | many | CASSSRAAGTYEQYF
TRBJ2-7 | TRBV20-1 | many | CSARGASGRAEITYEQYF
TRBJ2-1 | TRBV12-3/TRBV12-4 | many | CASSGLAGTLRNEQFF
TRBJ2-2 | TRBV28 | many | CASSFPGLLGSTGELFF
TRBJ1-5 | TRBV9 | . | CACSVGAGGVQPQHF
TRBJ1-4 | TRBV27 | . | CATQGGIGEKLFF
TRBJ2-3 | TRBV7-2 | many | CASSARVAGPDTQYF
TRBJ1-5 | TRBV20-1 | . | CSARETGRDRVVFGNQPQHF
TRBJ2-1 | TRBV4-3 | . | CASSQDPGLASYNEQFF
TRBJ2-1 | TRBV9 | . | CASSPYPGTGGINEQFF
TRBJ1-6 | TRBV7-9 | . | CASSPGHLDSPLHF
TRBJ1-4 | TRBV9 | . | CASSGHDRENEKLFF
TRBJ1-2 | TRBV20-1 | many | CSADPDNYGYTF
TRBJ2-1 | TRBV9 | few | CASSVASRAGPLSYNEQFF
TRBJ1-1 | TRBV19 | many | CASSIGGGGTEAFF
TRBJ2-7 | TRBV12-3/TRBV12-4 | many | CASSLSGLGRYEQYF
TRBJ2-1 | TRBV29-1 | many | CSVDGLAEANEQFF
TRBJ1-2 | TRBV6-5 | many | CASSRGHGYTF
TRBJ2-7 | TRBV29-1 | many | CSVWEGYSYEQYF
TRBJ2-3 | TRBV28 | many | CASSLRGRGTSTDTQYF
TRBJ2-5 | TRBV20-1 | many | CSAREAAGGRETQYF
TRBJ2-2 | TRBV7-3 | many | CASSATRTSQAGELFF
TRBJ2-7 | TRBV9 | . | CASSPSSPGGRGSYEQYF
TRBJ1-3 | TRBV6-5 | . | CASGYSWGDGPSGNTIYF
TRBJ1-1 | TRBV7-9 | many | CASSLLQGLNTEAFF
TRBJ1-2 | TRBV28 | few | CASTGGKTYGYTF
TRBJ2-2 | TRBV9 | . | CASSPGGPGELFF
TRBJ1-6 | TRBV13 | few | CASSPTPSSYNSPLHF
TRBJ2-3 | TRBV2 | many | CASRLAGGVDTQYF
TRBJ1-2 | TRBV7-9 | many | CASSSPRRTGATYGYTF
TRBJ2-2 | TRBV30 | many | CAFPGGQGTGELFF
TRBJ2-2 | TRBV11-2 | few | CASSFPTATWDIGELFF
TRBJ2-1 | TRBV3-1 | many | CASSQDSQEQFF
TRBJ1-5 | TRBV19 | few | CASSISGGAFQPQHF
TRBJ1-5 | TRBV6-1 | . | CASSEMLRQGAHQPQHF
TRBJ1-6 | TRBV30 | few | CAWSVQDGDSPLHF
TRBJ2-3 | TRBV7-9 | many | CASSPKARLTDTQYF
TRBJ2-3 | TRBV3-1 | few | CASSQDPGAAGTQYF
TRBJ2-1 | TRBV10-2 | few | CASSEKDNSYNEQFF
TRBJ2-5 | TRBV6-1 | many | CASTGQETQYF
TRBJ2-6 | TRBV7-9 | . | CASPPDSGANVLTF
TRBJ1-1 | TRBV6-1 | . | CASSLGQEKEAFF
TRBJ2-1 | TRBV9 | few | CASSVEGRGLAGYNEQFF
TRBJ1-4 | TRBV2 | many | CASNEFANEKLFF
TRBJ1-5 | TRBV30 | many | CAWSRGDSRNQPQHF
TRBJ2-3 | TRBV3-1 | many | CASSQDLAGVHTQYF
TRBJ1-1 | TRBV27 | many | CASSLSQQGYTEAFF
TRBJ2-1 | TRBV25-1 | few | CASSARGLGNEQFF
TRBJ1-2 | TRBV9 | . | CASSVATGMGGYTF
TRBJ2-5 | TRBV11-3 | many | CASSLGDRYEETQYF
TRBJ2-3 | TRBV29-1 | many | CSVEGVGGGGSDTQYF
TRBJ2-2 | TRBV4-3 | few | CASSQDGRETGELFF
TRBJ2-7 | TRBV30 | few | CAWIGGTVGAYEQYF
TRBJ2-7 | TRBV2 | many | CASKGVLSYEQYF
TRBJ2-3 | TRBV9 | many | CASSDRDATNTDTQYF
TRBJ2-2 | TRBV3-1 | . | CASSLMGGKGTGELFF
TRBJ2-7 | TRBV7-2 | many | CASSLGAGVVSYEQYF
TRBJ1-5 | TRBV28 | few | CASSPRPGQGRNQPQHF